This paragraph covers one TCR beta chain sequence. The sample originates from a study of patients and donors after allogeneic stem cell transplantation. A single record per CDR3 protein comes from TCRdb applying MiXCR to the RT-PCR reads. The data contain some 230,000 distinct CDR3 sequences, roughly 14% of them seen just once; the ten biggest clones take up around a tenth. This CDR3 contains 16 residues. Trimming at V came to 4 bases and at J to 8 bases, leaving 12 bases not matched to a gene. Germline CDR1 is SGHRS and CDR2 is YFSETQ. The chain recombines TRBV5-1 with TRBJ1-4; TRBD1 matches 9 bases. The sample was blood, either unsorted or a sorted T cell fraction (not recorded which). The sequence derives from a human donor who was either an allogeneic HSCT recipient or a stem cell or donor lymphocyte infusion donor (not recorded which). It is not recorded whose cells these are; they may come from a transplant donor. The CDR3, as DNA: TGCGCCAGCAGCCAAACACCGGGACAGGGTACCGAAAAACTGTTTTTT. This sequence encodes CASSQTPGQGTEKLFF.